These 11 T cell receptor beta chains share one sample of origin, sequenced in a study of CD8+CD57+ T cells in acquired aplastic anemia. Sequenced patients had shown CD8+CD57+ cell expansion by flow cytometry. The template for TCR beta VDJ and CDR3 sequence profiling was genomic DNA. TCRdb itself ran the reads through MiXCR, one entry per CDR3 protein. Of around 430,000 distinct CDR3 sequences in the sample, around 33% are singletons; the top ten hold less than 0.85%. The sequencing sample was made of sorted CD4+, CD8+, or CD8+CD57+ T cells (not recorded which) from PBMCs. The receptor set was obtained from a human donor with aplastic anemia.

This clonotype was recorded at least ten times. The chain combines TRBV7-9 with TRBJ2-7, with D possibly being TRBD1 (6 bases). V was pared by 1 base and J by 4 bases, with 8 bases between. There are 13 residues in the CDR3. Germline loops: CDR1 SEHNR, CDR2 FQNEAQ (reference sequence). The CDR3 reads CASSLEGGYEQYF. The DNA for the CDR3 is TGTGCCAGCAGCTTAGAAGGGGGATACGAGCAGTACTTC.

The chain employs TRBV7-8 and TRBJ1-1; D unresolved. The ends were cut back, 5 bases at V and 1 base at J, with 8 bases in the middle. CDR1 and CDR2 from the germline V gene are SGHVS and FQNEAQ. This CDR3 contains 13 residues. For the CDR3, the DNA is TGTGCCAGCAGCCGCATCAGGAACACTGAAGCTTTCTTT. Translating it yields CASSRIRNTEAFF.

This clonotype was counted at least ten times. The chain recombines TRBV19 with TRBJ1-1, with 8 bases identical to TRBD1. CDR1 LNHDA and CDR2 SQIVND come from the germline V gene (reference sequence). Trimming at V came to 6 bases and at J to 2 bases, leaving 8 bases not matched to a gene. The CDR3 sequence is 15 residues long. In nucleotides, the CDR3 is TGTGCCAGTAGGAATCGGGGACAGGAAAACACTGAAGCTTTCTTT. Protein sequence: CASRNRGQENTEAFF.

The table lists this clonotype with many counts. The rearrangement joins TRBV7-2 to TRBJ1-2; no clear D. The CDR3 covers 13 residues. V was shortened by 5 bases and J by 7 bases, with 14 bases between the two germline ends. Germline assignment: CDR1 SGHTA and CDR2 FQGNSA. This chain's CDR3 is CASSGVIAGGYTF. The CDR3 DNA reads as TGTGCCAGCAGCGGGGTAATTGCTGGTGGCTACACCTTC.

The rearrangement links TRBV5-6 to TRBJ2-3; possibly TRBD2 for D (5 bases). Germline loops: CDR1 SGHDT, CDR2 YYEEEE. V shed 4 bases and J shed 1 base, with 13 bases lying between them. The CDR3 length is 15 residues. The CDR3 here is CASSLSTGGTDTQYF. DNA for the CDR3: TGTGCCAGCAGCCTGTCGACCGGGGGCACAGATACGCAGTATTTT.

This clonotype showed up just a few times. CDR3 DNA: TGTGCCAGCAGTCCTCCGACAGGGCCCGTCGGCACCATATATTTT. Its translation is CASSPPTGPVGTIYF. The chain links TRBV28 to TRBJ1-3; 7 bases align to TRBD1. Germline-derived CDR1 and CDR2 are MDHEN and SYDVKM. This CDR3 is 15 amino acids long. The trim removed 5 bases at V and 9 bases at J, leaving 13 bases unmatched.

There are many counts of this clonotype. The rearrangement links TRBV4-2 to TRBJ1-2; 9 bases fit TRBD1. This CDR3 spans 15 amino acids. Unmatched junction bases numbered 4, after V lost 0 bases and J lost 5 bases. Germline lookup yields CDR1 LGHNA and CDR2 YNFKEQ. The CDR3 DNA reads TGTGCCAGCAGCCAAGAGGGACAGGGACCTTATGGCTACACCTTC. It is translated as CASSQEGQGPYGYTF.

This clonotype occurred many times. V and J are TRBV24-1 and TRBJ1-5; 7 nucleotides align to TRBD1. The CDR3 extends over 16 amino acids. The V gene's germline CDR1 is KGHDR and CDR2 SFDVKD. Losses at the gene ends were 4 bases for V and 5 bases for J; bases not matched to a gene: 10. The CDR3 DNA reads TGTGCCACCAGTGACCCGACAGGGTCTAAAGATCAGCCCCAGCATTTT. It codes for CATSDPTGSKDQPQHF.

Many counts were recorded for this clonotype. The chain couples TRBV19 to TRBJ1-5, with 8 bases that match TRBD1. V dropped 5 bases and J dropped 2; count of bases not matched to a gene: 5. The germline gives CDR1 LNHDA, CDR2 SQIVND (reference sequence). This CDR3 is 15 amino acids long. CDR3 sequence (DNA): TGTGCCAGTAGTTCCACAGGGGGGGGCAATCAGCCCCAGCATTTT. Encoded protein: CASSSTGGGNQPQHF.

This chain joins TRBV20-1 and TRBJ2-7; D tentatively fits TRBD1 or TRBD2 (5 bases each). This CDR3 region has 13 residues. V was clipped by 1 base and J by 3 bases, with 10 bases between them. Looked up from germline, CDR1 is DFQATT and CDR2 is SNEGSKA (reference sequence). The CDR3: CSARGDGNYEQYF. DNA of the CDR3: TGCAGTGCTAGAGGGGACGGTAACTACGAGCAGTACTTC.

The chain employs TRBV10-3 and TRBJ1-6; 8 bases line up with TRBD1. The CDR3 length is 16 residues. Trimming took 4 bases from V and 10 from J; bases not matched to a gene: 12. From germline, CDR1 is ENHRY and CDR2 SYGVKD. Written as DNA, the CDR3 is TGTGCCATCAGTGCCGCTACCTGGACAGGGCGCTCACCCCTCCACTTT. It specifies CAISAATWTGRSPLHF.